This T cell receptor beta chain was recovered during a study of early stage breast cancer tumors. Study information: Eight ER+/PR+/HER2- tumors were invasive ductal; four were invasive lobular.

Points on this clone: Its specificity is unknown.

Study-wide results and limits: Unsorted bulk genomic DNA sequencing lacked pairing and functional marker data.

Clones were sequenced by immunoSEQ multiplex PCR, and TCRdb holds only the in-frame ones, with some missing. The sample lists over 25,000 clones, around three quarters occurring once. Input material: blood. The receptor was isolated from a person between 50 and 60 years old with breast cancer.

CDR3 in DNA: TGTGCCAGCAGTTACTTAGCGGGGGGAGTCTACGAGCAGTACTTC. This codes for CASSYLAGGVYEQYF. The genes are TRBV6-5 and TRBJ2-7; 10 bases map to TRBD2. CDR3 length: 15 amino acids. Germline CDR1 reads MNHEY; CDR2 reads SVGAGI. Trimming cost V 1 base and J 3 bases; bases outside gene matches: 3.